These 9 T cell receptor beta chains were sequenced from one sample in a study of T cell repertoires and Cas9 in healthy adults. The table came from immunoSEQ multiplex PCR; TCRdb's copy has only in-frame clones and leaves some out. This sample yields approximately 21,000 clones, of which about 88% are seen a single time; 0.55% to 0.85% belongs to the top ten. Sequenced material: CD4+ effector T cells (CD127+, CD25-, CD137-, CD154-) from PBMCs; culture status not recorded. These receptors were taken from a human donor in good health.

The rearrangement joins TRBV6-6 to TRBJ2-2; 8 bases match TRBD1. CDR1 and CDR2 (germline): MNHNY, SVGAGI (reference sequence). After removal of 8 bases from V and 4 bases from J, the junction contained 9 bases not matched to a gene. The CDR3 has 15 residues. The CDR3 sequence is CASFWTGSTTGELFF. In nucleotides, the CDR3 is TGTGCCAGCTTTTGGACAGGGTCGACCACCGGGGAGCTGTTTTTT.

The V call is TRBV19, the J call TRBJ2-2, with 11 positions matching TRBD2. Germline CDR1 LNHDA, CDR2 SQIVND (reference sequence). The CDR3 is made up of 16 amino acids. The trim removed 6 bases at V and 0 bases at J, leaving 3 bases unmatched. The CDR3 is CASRKGLAANTGELFF. The CDR3 DNA sequence: TGTGCCAGTAGGAAGGGACTAGCGGCGAACACCGGGGAGCTGTTTTTT. The full variable domain, with the rest looked up from reference TRBV19 and TRBJ2-2, is DGGITQSPKYLFRKEGQNVTLSCEQNLNHDAMYWYRQDPGQGLRLIYYSQIVNDFQKGDIAEGYSVSREKKESFPLTVTSAQKNPTAFYLCASRKGLAANTGELFFGEGSRLTVL.

The chain is built from TRBV18 and TRBJ1-1; 7 nucleotides match TRBD1. The trim removed 2 bases at V and 7 bases at J, leaving 4 bases unmatched. Germline CDR1 is KGHSH and CDR2 is LQKENI. The CDR3 length is 13 residues. The CDR3 region is CASSPGTGVEAFF. CDR3 nucleotide sequence: TGTGCCAGCTCACCAGGAACAGGGGTTGAAGCTTTCTTT.

The genes are TRBV11-2 and TRBJ2-5; D is uncertain. Trimming removed 0 bases at V and 5 bases at J, with 13 bases between. CDR3 length: 15 amino acids. The germline V gene has CDR1 SGHAT and CDR2 FQNNGV. CDR3 in amino acids: CASSLDPHGRETQYF. In DNA, the CDR3 is TGTGCCAGCAGCTTAGACCCTCATGGACGGGAGACCCAGTACTTC.

J is TRBJ1-6 and V is TRBV27; D perhaps matches TRBD1 (5 bases). The CDR3 contains 15 residues. Germline V gives CDR1 MNHEY, CDR2 SMNVEV (reference sequence). V was clipped by 5 bases and J by 7 bases, with 15 bases between them. CDR3 in amino acids: CASSLGGRKNSPLHF. The CDR3 DNA reads as TGTGCCAGCAGTCTCGGGGGGAGGAAAAATTCACCCCTCCACTTT.

The chain carries TRBV4-3 and TRBJ2-3, with D tentatively TRBD2 (5 bases). The germline V gene encodes CDR1 LGHNA and CDR2 YSLEER. V was clipped by 4 bases and J by 12 bases, with 11 bases between them. This CDR3 has 11 amino acids. The CDR3 sequence is CASSLDSHQYF. The CDR3 DNA follows: TGCGCCAGCAGCCTGGACTCCCACCAGTATTTT.

The rearrangement joins TRBV5-4 to TRBJ1-1; D ambiguous. Germline V CDR1 and CDR2: SGHNT, YYREEE (reference sequence). Trimming removed 1 base from V and 2 bases from J, with 3 bases in between. The CDR3 runs to 12 residues. CDR3 DNA sequence: TGTGCCAGCAGCTTGCCCAACACTGAAGCTTTCTTT. It translates to CASSLPNTEAFF.

The gene calls are TRBV28 and TRBJ1-2; D unresolved. Germline values: CDR1 MDHEN, CDR2 SYDVKM. CDR3 length equals 14 residues. Trimming took 7 bases from V and 1 from J, leaving 13 bases between them. The CDR3 sequence: CASTSSSLNYGYTF. The CDR3 DNA is TGTGCCAGCACCTCGTCAAGCCTTAACTATGGCTACACCTTC.

The rearrangement joins TRBV5-1 to TRBJ1-1, with D tentatively TRBD1 (5 bases). CDR1 SGHRS and CDR2 YFSETQ come from the germline V gene. The CDR3 has 18 amino acids. V was pared by 2 bases and J by 3 bases, with 23 bases between. CDR3 bases: TGCGCCAGCAGCTTTGTTGGAGCAGGGTATCGAGGGTACACTGAAGCTTTCTTT. It specifies CASSFVGAGYRGYTEAFF. The variable domain in full, completed from reference TRBV5-1 and TRBJ1-1, reads KAGVTQTPRYLIKTRGQQVTLSCSPISGHRSVSWYQQTPGQGLQFLFEYFSETQRNKGNFPGRFSGRQFSNSRSEMNVSTLELGDSALYLCASSFVGAGYRGYTEAFFGQGTRLTVV.